This record looks at one T cell receptor beta chain sequence and its context. The assay was immunoSEQ multiplex PCR, and TCRdb's table has in-frame clones only and misses some. The sample holds 80,000 to 100,000 clones, roughly nine tenths seen once. This sample was included in a study of T cell changes during pregnancy in multiple sclerosis. The CDR3 extends over 15 amino acids. The V end was cut by 4 bases, the J end by 3 bases, with 15 bases between. Germline assignment: CDR1 LNHDA and CDR2 SQIVND (reference sequence). The specimen was peripheral blood, collected after pregnancy. The TCR sequence derives from a female donor in good health, enrolled as a control in a pregnancy study. V and J are TRBV19 and TRBJ1-2; D gene uncertain. CDR3 in amino acids: CASSTSRLGYYGYTF. For the CDR3, the DNA is TGTGCCAGTAGTACTTCCCGACTAGGGTACTATGGCTACACCTTC.